Shown below are 18 T cell receptor beta chains from a single sample sequenced in a study of blood T cell repertoires in COVID-19. The data were produced by immunoSEQ multiplex PCR, yet TCRdb's version contains in-frame clones alone and is incomplete. The sample holds about 320,000 clones, over 80% seen once. The source material was PBMCs or T cells enriched from blood (not recorded which). All receptors come from a man aged 30-40 years who had recovered from COVID-19.

The chain recombines TRBV3-1 (or the pseudogene TRBV3-2) with TRBJ2-3; 13 bases map to TRBD2. The germline V gene has CDR1 LGHDT and CDR2 YNNKEL (reference sequence). There are 16 residues in the CDR3. V was pared by 5 bases and J by 1 base, with 3 bases of the junction left unmatched. The CDR3 protein is CASSYGTSGGTDTQYF. The DNA of the CDR3 is TGTGCCAGCAGCTACGGGACTAGCGGGGGCACAGATACGCAGTATTTT.

V is TRBV5-4 and J is TRBJ2-3, with TRBD2 matching over 7 bases. This CDR3 spans 15 amino acids. CDR1 SGHNT and CDR2 YYREEE come from the germline V gene (reference sequence). The V segment lost 0 bases and the J segment 6 bases; nucleotides outside the gene matches: 7. The chain's CDR3 is CASSLGGSVKDTQYF. The CDR3 DNA is TGTGCCAGCAGCTTGGGCGGGAGTGTAAAGGATACGCAGTATTTT.

The V call is TRBV5-8, the J call TRBJ2-5, with D tentatively TRBD2 (6 bases). Germline assignment: CDR1 SGHTS and CDR2 YDEGEE. V lost 0 bases, J lost 0 bases, and 9 bases lay in between. CDR3 length: 15 residues. The CDR3 DNA sequence: TGTGCCAGCAGCTTGGGGGAGGCATACCAAGAGACCCAGTACTTC. Its translation is CASSLGEAYQETQYF.

This clone was seen a single time. J is TRBJ2-5 and V is TRBV6-5; D unclear. This CDR3 is built from 13 residues. V was clipped by 2 bases and J by 0 bases, with 4 bases between them. The V gene's germline CDR1 is MNHEY and CDR2 SVGAGI. CDR3 sequence (DNA): TGTGCCAGCAGTTACGCGTACCAAGAGACCCAGTACTTC. It translates to CASSYAYQETQYF.

The rearrangement links TRBV6-5 to TRBJ1-6; maybe TRBD1 (5 bases). The V and J ends lost 0 bases and 15 bases respectively, with 12 bases between them. Germline V gives CDR1 MNHEY, CDR2 SVGAGI. CDR3 length equals 13 residues. Written as DNA, the CDR3 is TGTGCCAGCAGTTACTCTCCAGGGAAAGTCCTCCACTTT. Protein: CASSYSPGKVLHF.

The chain combines TRBV5-1 with TRBJ2-5, with 8 bases lining up with TRBD2. Looked up from germline, CDR1 is SGHRS and CDR2 is YFSETQ. The trim removed 3 bases at V and 1 base at J, leaving 2 bases unmatched. The CDR3 sequence is 14 residues long. CDR3 in amino acids: CASSSGTSQETQYF. In nucleotides, the CDR3 is TGCGCCAGCAGCTCTGGGACTAGCCAAGAGACCCAGTACTTC.

This clone was seen many times. This chain links TRBV6-1 with TRBJ2-5; 11 bases map to TRBD2. J was trimmed by 4 bases and V by 4 bases; bases with no gene match: 17. CDR3 length: 19 residues. Germline CDR1 and CDR2: MNHNS and SASEGT. The CDR3 region is CASSARTFTSGGEGETQYF. CDR3 sequence (DNA): TGTGCCAGCAGTGCCCGGACTTTTACTAGCGGGGGTGAGGGAGAGACCCAGTACTTC.

This chain links TRBV9 with TRBJ2-5; TRBD2 matches 11 bases. The CDR3 extends over 15 amino acids. Germline V CDR1 and CDR2: SGDLS, YYNGEE. V lost 3 bases, J lost 2 bases, and 3 bases stayed unmatched. The DNA for the CDR3 is TGTGCCAGCAGCGCGGGGACTAGCGGACAAGAGACCCAGTACTTC. Its protein is CASSAGTSGQETQYF.

The V and J genes are TRBV19 and TRBJ1-5; D unresolved. The CDR3 is 15 amino acids. V lost 3 bases and J lost 2, with 11 bases in between. Germline V gives CDR1 LNHDA, CDR2 SQIVND (reference sequence). The CDR3 loop reads CASSIVGRGNQPQHF. CDR3 bases: TGTGCCAGTAGTATCGTCGGCCGGGGCAATCAGCCCCAGCATTTT.

This chain uses TRBV7-9 with TRBJ1-5, with TRBD1 matching over 7 bases. Per germline, CDR1 SEHNR and CDR2 FQNEAQ (reference sequence). The CDR3 spans 14 residues. Trimming cost V 5 bases and J 5 bases; bases outside gene matches: 6. Here the CDR3 reads CASSVTGADQPQHF. For the CDR3, the DNA is TGTGCCAGCAGCGTCACAGGGGCCGATCAGCCCCAGCATTTT.

The chain uses TRBV18 and TRBJ2-7; TRBD1 might be the D (5 bases). The CDR3 covers 14 residues. Germline values: CDR1 KGHSH, CDR2 LQKENI. The V gene lost 3 bases and the J gene lost 6 bases, with 15 bases spanning the gap. This chain's CDR3 is CASSPAGSWGEQYF. The CDR3, as DNA: TGTGCCAGCTCACCCGCAGGGTCGTGGGGCGAGCAGTACTTC.

The genes are TRBV3-1 (or the pseudogene TRBV3-2) and TRBJ2-6; D ambiguous. The CDR3 sequence is 16 residues long. CDR1 LGHDT and CDR2 YNNKEL come from the germline V gene (reference sequence). With 0 bases removed from V and 1 base from J, the gap between germline ends came to 7 bases. CDR3 region: CASSQDRLSGANVLTF. The DNA for the CDR3 is TGTGCCAGCAGCCAAGACAGGCTATCTGGGGCCAACGTCCTGACTTTC.

This rearrangement joins TRBV29-1 to TRBJ2-5; the D gene is possibly TRBD2 (5 bases). V was cut by 4 bases and J by 5 bases, with 8 bases left in between. Germline CDR1 is SQVTM and CDR2 is ANQGSEA. There are 11 residues in the CDR3. CDR3 coding DNA: TGCAGCGTTGCCCCGGGGGAGACCCAGTACTTC. Translated, it gives CSVAPGETQYF.

To note about this clone: The same CDR3 can be traced to other DNA sequences in this sample. The chain links TRBV10-3 to TRBJ2-7; 9 bases agree with TRBD1. With V trimmed by 5 bases and J by 1 base, 3 bases remained unmatched. Looked up from germline, CDR1 is ENHRY and CDR2 is SYGVKD. The CDR3 length is 14 residues. In DNA, the CDR3 is TGTGCCATCAGTCCCGGGACAGGGTCCTACGAGCAGTACTTC. It yields the protein CAISPGTGSYEQYF.

The chain couples TRBV5-1 to TRBJ2-2; tentatively, D is TRBD1 (6 bases). The CDR3 is made up of 15 amino acids. Germline V gives CDR1 SGHRS, CDR2 YFSETQ. V lost 2 bases to trimming and J lost 4 bases, with 12 bases between them. CDR3 sequence (DNA): TGCGCCAGCAGCTTTGAGGGGGTCGGCACCGGGGAGCTGTTTTTT. Translating gives CASSFEGVGTGELFF. The variable domain in full, completed from reference TRBV5-1 and TRBJ2-2, reads KAGVTQTPRYLIKTRGQQVTLSCSPISGHRSVSWYQQTPGQGLQFLFEYFSETQRNKGNFPGRFSGRQFSNSRSEMNVSTLELGDSALYLCASSFEGVGTGELFFGEGSRLTVL.

The CDR3 DNA is TGTGCCAGCAGTGAATATCTCGCGGGCGGCGATGAGCAGTTCTTC. Its translation is CASSEYLAGGDEQFF. This chain uses TRBV25-1 with TRBJ2-1; tentative D call: TRBD2 (5 bases). CDR1 and CDR2 from the germline V gene are MGHDK and SYGVNS. This CDR3 is 15 amino acids long. V was pared by 0 bases and J by 8 bases, with 14 bases between.

The chain is built from TRBV4-2 and TRBJ2-5, with 12 bases identical to TRBD2. Looked up from germline, CDR1 is LGHNA and CDR2 is YNFKEQ. CDR3 length equals 16 residues. Unmatched junction bases numbered 4, after V lost 3 bases and J lost 2 bases. Written as DNA, the CDR3 is TGTGCCAGCAGCCAGGAACTAGCGGGGGGACAAGAGACCCAGTACTTC. This translates into CASSQELAGGQETQYF.

The rearrangement uses TRBV5-5 and TRBJ2-1; 9 nucleotides match TRBD2. The CDR3 covers 15 residues. Looked up from germline, CDR1 is SGHKS and CDR2 is YYEKEE (reference sequence). V was clipped by 1 base and J by 3 bases; unmatched bases: 2. This CDR3 reads CASSLQLAGYNEQFF. CDR3 nucleotide sequence: TGTGCCAGCAGCTTGCAACTAGCGGGCTACAATGAGCAGTTCTTC.